This T cell receptor beta chain stems from a study of T cells after yellow fever vaccination. About the research overall: SMART-Seq v4 Ultra Low Input handled preparation of low-cell-number fractions. Overall study results and limits: Booster samples showed a return of most primary-vaccination clones (around 96% CD4, about 88% CD8).

For TCR, cDNA came from 5'RACE template switching, which added a universal primer site and UMIs. TCRdb re-derived calls from the 5' RACE reads in MiXCR, one entry per CDR3 protein. Of a few hundred thousand distinct CDR3 sequences detected, about 6.9% appear once; the ten largest clones hold over 15%. Worth noting for this clonotype: As yet, its antigen is unknown.

The germline CDR1 and CDR2 sequences are SGHRS and YFSETQ. This CDR3 has 15 residues. J gave up 5 bases and V 3 bases, and 8 bases lay outside the gene matches. The sequences come from PBMCs, collected around 45 days after the first yellow fever vaccination. J is TRBJ2-5 and V is TRBV5-1, with 9 nucleotides matching TRBD1. This sequence was found in a man aged 18 to 30 who received the YFV17D yellow fever vaccine. The CDR3: CASSSQGAGLETQYF. CDR3 DNA sequence: TGCGCCAGCAGCTCACAGGGGGCCGGTCTTGAGACCCAGTACTTC.